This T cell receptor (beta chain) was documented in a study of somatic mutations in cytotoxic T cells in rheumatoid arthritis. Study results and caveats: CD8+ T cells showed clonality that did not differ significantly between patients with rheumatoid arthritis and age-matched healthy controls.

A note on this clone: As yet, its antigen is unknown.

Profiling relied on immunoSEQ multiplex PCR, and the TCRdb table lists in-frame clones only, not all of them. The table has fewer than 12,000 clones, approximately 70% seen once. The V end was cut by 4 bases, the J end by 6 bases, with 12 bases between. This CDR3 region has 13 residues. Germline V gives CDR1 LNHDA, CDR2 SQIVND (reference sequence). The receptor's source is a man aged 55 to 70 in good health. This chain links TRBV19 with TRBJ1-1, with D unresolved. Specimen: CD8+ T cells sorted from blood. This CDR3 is CASSTRGVAEAFF. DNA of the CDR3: TGTGCCAGTAGTACCCGGGGAGTGGCTGAAGCTTTCTTT.